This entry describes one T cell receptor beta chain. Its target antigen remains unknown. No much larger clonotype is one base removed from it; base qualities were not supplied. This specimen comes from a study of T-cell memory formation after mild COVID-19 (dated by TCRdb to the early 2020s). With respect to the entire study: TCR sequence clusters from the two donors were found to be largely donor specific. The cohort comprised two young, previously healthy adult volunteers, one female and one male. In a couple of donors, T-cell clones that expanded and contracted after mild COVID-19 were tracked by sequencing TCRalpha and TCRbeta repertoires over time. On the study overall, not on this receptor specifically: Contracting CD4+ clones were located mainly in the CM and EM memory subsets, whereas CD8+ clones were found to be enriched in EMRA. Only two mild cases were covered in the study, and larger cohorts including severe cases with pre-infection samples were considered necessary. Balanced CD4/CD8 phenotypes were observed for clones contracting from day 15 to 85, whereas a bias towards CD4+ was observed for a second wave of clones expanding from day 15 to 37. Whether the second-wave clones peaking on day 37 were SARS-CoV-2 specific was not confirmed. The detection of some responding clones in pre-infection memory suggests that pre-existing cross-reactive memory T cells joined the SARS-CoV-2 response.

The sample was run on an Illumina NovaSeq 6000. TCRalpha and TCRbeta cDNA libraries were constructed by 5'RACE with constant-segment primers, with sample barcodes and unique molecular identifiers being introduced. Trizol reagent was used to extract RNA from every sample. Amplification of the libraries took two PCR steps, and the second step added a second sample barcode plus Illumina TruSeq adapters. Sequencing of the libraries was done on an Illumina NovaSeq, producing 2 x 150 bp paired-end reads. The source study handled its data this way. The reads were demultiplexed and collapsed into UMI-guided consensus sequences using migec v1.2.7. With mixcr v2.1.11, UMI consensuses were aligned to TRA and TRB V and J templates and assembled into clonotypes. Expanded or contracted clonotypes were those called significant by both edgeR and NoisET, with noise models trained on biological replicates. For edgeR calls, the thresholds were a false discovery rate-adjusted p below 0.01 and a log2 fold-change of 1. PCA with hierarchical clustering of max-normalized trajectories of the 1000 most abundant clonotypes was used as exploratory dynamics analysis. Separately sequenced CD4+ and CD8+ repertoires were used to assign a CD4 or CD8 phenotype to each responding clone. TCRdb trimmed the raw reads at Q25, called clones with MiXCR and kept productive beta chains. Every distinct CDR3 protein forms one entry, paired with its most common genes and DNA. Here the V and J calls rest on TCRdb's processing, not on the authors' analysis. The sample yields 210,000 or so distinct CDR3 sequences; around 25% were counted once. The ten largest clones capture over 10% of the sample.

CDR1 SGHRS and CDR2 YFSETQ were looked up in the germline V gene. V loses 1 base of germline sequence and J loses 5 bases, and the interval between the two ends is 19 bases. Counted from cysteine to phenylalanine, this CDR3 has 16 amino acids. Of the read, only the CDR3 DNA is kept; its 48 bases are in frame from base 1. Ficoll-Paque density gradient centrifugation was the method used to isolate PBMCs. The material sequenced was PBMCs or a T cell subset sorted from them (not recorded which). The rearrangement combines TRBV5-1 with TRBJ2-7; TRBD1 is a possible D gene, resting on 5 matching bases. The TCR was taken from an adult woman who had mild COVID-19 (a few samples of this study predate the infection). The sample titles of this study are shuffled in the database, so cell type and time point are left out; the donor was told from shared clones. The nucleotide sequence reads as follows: TGCGCCAGCAGCTTGCAATCCCAGGGCCCCTGGGACGAGCAGTACTTC. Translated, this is CASSLQSQGPWDEQYF. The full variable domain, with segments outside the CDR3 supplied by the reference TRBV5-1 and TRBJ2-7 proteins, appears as KAGVTQTPRYLIKTRGQQVTLSCSPISGHRSVSWYQQTPGQGLQFLFEYFSETQRNKGNFPGRFSGRQFSNSRSEMNVSTLELGDSALYLCASSLQSQGPWDEQYFGPGTRLTVT.